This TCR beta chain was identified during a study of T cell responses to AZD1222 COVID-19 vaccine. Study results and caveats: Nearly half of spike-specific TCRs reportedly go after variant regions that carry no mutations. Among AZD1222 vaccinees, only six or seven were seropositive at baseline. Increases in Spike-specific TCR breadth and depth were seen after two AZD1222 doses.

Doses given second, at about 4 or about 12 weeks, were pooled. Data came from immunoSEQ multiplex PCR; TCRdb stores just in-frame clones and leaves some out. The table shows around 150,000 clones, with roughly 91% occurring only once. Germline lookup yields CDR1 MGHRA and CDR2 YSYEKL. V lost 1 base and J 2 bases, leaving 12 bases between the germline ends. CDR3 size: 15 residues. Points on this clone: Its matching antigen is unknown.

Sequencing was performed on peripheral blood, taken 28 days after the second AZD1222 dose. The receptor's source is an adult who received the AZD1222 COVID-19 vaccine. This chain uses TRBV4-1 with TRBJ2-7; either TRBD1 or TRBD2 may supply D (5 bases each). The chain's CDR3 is CASSQAVLGAYEQYF. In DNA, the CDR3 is TGCGCCAGCAGCCAAGCTGTGTTGGGGGCCTACGAGCAGTACTTC.